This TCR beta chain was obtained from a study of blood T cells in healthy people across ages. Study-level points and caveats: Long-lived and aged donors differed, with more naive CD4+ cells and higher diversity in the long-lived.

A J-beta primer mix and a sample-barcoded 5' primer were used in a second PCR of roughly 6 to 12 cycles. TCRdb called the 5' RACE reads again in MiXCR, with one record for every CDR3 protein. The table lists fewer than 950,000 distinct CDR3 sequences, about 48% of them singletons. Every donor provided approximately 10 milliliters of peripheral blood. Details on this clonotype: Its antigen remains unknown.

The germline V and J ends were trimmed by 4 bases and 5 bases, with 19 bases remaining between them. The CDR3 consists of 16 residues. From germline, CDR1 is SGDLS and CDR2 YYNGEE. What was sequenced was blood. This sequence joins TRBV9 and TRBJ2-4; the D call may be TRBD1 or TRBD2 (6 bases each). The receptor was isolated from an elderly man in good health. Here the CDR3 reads CASSPRGGRDQNIQYF. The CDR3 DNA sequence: TGTGCCAGCAGCCCCCGAGGGGGGCGGGATCAAAACATTCAGTACTTC.